Below are 5 T cell receptor beta chains sequenced from a single sample in a study of T-cell memory formation after mild COVID-19. TCRdb processed the 5' RACE reads anew with MiXCR; each CDR3 protein has one entry. The sample contains under 400,000 distinct CDR3 sequences, approximately 29% of which appear only once. The sample was PBMCs or a T cell subset sorted from them (not recorded which). Every receptor here comes from an adult woman who had mild COVID-19 (a few samples of this study predate the infection). Cell type and time point are not known.

This clonotype was seen ten or more times. V and J are TRBV20-1 and TRBJ2-1; 12 bases match TRBD2. V lost 4 bases and J lost 8; bases outside the gene matches: 12. There are 16 residues in the CDR3. The V gene's germline CDR1 is DFQATT and CDR2 SNEGSKA (reference sequence). CDR3 DNA sequence: TGCAGTGCTACTTCTTCTCTAGCGGGAGGGCTTTATGAGCAGTTCTTC. Translating it yields CSATSSLAGGLYEQFF.

The CDR3 DNA reads as TGTGCCAGCAGTTTTTCACTGGGCAATGAGCAGTTCTTC. Encoded protein: CASSFSLGNEQFF. V gene TRBV6-5 combines with J gene TRBJ2-1; D unresolved. The CDR3 extends over 13 amino acids. V was clipped by 4 bases and J by 6 bases, with 10 bases between them. Germline V lookup: CDR1 MNHEY, CDR2 SVGAGI.

J is TRBJ1-1 and V is TRBV20-1; unclear D gene. V was shortened by 1 base and J by 0 bases, with 9 bases between the two germline ends. Germline V gives CDR1 DFQATT, CDR2 SNEGSKA (reference sequence). CDR3 length: 14 amino acids. CDR3 in DNA: TGCAGTGCTAGAGGAGCCCGGATGAACACTGAAGCTTTCTTT. Translation: CSARGARMNTEAFF.

This clonotype was picked up a small number of times. The chain recombines TRBV2 with TRBJ2-1; 10 bases are a match to TRBD2. With V trimmed by 0 bases and J by 6 bases, 8 bases remained unmatched. The CDR3 length is 17 residues. CDR1 is SNHLY, CDR2 FYNNEI, per germline. CDR3 in DNA: TGTGCCAGCAGTGAAGCGTCTAGCGGGAGCTTCTTCAATGAGCAGTTCTTC. Amino acid sequence: CASSEASSGSFFNEQFF.

This clonotype turned up a few times. The chain carries TRBV30 and TRBJ2-7; the D is unclear. The germline V gene encodes CDR1 GTSNPN and CDR2 SVGIG (reference sequence). The CDR3 is 11 residues long. Trimming stripped 1 base from V and 4 bases from J, with 5 bases between. The CDR3 is CAWSARYEQYF. The DNA for the CDR3 is TGTGCCTGGAGTGCTCGGTACGAGCAGTACTTC.